Below are 31 T cell receptor beta chains sequenced from a single sample in a study of identical twins. TCRdb itself ran the 5' RACE reads through MiXCR, one entry per CDR3 protein. The sample consists of approximately 890,000 distinct CDR3 sequences, 9% to 15% of them appearing once. These same records also appear under a second study, on yellow fever vaccine responses in identical twins.

Sequencing was done on a sample of PBMCs. These receptors all stem from a woman aged 18-30 years in good health.

Only a few counts were recorded for this clonotype. The J gene is TRBJ2-5, the V gene TRBV12-3 or TRBV12-4, with a tentative D call TRBD1 (6 bases). The CDR3 has 18 amino acids. The V end was cut by 0 bases, the J end by 2 bases, with 19 bases between. The CDR3 reads CASSLALGPGDTQETQYF. DNA for the CDR3: TGTGCCAGCAGTTTAGCGCTTGGCCCAGGGGATACTCAAGAGACCCAGTACTTC.

The J gene is TRBJ2-7, the V gene TRBV5-1, with 9 positions matching TRBD1. With V trimmed by 0 bases and J by 3 bases, 7 bases remained unmatched. The CDR3 runs 16 residues. Germline V gene sequence: CDR1 SGHRS, CDR2 YFSETQ. The chain's CDR3 is CASSLEGTGYGYEQYF. Written as DNA, the CDR3 is TGCGCCAGCAGCTTGGAAGGGACAGGGTACGGCTACGAGCAGTACTTC.

The chain links TRBV3-1 to TRBJ2-1, with TRBD1 matching over 7 bases. The CDR3 sequence is 15 residues long. The junction had 7 bases not matched to a gene; V was cut back by 5 bases and J by 3 bases. CDR1 is LGHDT and CDR2 is YNNKEL in the germline V gene (reference sequence). The CDR3 sequence is CASSYGTAIYNEQFF. The DNA of the CDR3 is TGTGCCAGCAGCTATGGGACAGCCATCTACAATGAGCAGTTCTTC.

Only a few counts were recorded for this clonotype. The chain couples TRBV24-1 to TRBJ2-1; 9 bases map to TRBD2. CDR1 is KGHDR, CDR2 SFDVKD, per germline. The junction had 7 bases not matched to a gene; V was cut back by 1 base and J by 7 bases. CDR3 size: 16 residues. The CDR3 region is CATSDLVAGAGNEQFF. The DNA of the CDR3 is TGTGCCACCAGTGATTTAGTAGCGGGGGCCGGGAATGAGCAGTTCTTC.

The V and J genes are TRBV3-1 and TRBJ2-7; 8 nucleotides agree with TRBD1. The CDR3 contains 16 residues. The germline CDR1 and CDR2 sequences are LGHDT and YNNKEL (reference sequence). Trimming took 0 bases from V and 5 from J; bases not matched to a gene: 9. The DNA of the CDR3 is TGTGCCAGCAGCCAAGATTCGGGCAGGGGGCGCGACGAGCAGTACTTC. It codes for CASSQDSGRGRDEQYF.

This chain joins TRBV7-2 and TRBJ2-1; D call uncertain. The germline V gene encodes CDR1 SGHTA and CDR2 FQGNSA. Trimming left V 4 bases short and J 5 bases short, with 12 bases between. The CDR3 spans 14 residues. The CDR3 sequence: CASSSLFLDNEQFF. CDR3 coding DNA: TGTGCCAGCAGCTCCCTTTTTTTGGACAATGAGCAGTTCTTC.

There are a few counts of this clonotype. The gene calls are TRBV7-2 and TRBJ2-5; D call uncertain. The germline V and J ends were trimmed by 3 bases and 4 bases, with 12 bases remaining between them. CDR3 size: 14 residues. Germline V CDR1 and CDR2: SGHTA, FQGNSA. CDR3 protein: CASSFRPMGETQYF. DNA of the CDR3: TGTGCCAGCAGCTTTCGTCCCATGGGAGAGACCCAGTACTTC.

The sample holds a few counts of this clonotype. This chain uses TRBV12-3 or TRBV12-4 with TRBJ2-7, with TRBD1 matching over 9 bases. The V gene end was trimmed by 6 bases and the J gene end by 2 bases; junction bases not matched to a gene: 8. CDR3 length: 15 residues. The CDR3 DNA is TGTGCCAGCAGAGCACAGGGGGCGAAGACCTACGAGCAGTACTTC. Translated, it gives CASRAQGAKTYEQYF.

The genes are TRBV24-1 and TRBJ2-7; possible D gene TRBD2, 6 bases. Germline values: CDR1 KGHDR, CDR2 SFDVKD. CDR3 length: 13 amino acids. V lost 9 bases and J 5 bases, leaving 16 bases between the germline ends. CDR3 DNA: TGTGCCACCTGGGAGGTGCCGGGGAACGAGCAGTACGTC. Protein sequence: CATWEVPGNEQYV.

This clonotype was observed at least ten times. CDR3 region: CATEGEGSYNEQFF. CDR3 sequence (DNA): TGTGCCACAGAGGGAGAGGGGTCCTACAATGAGCAGTTCTTC. This chain uses TRBV10-3 with TRBJ2-1; D assignment may be TRBD1 or TRBD2 (5 bases each). Germline CDR1 ENHRY, CDR2 SYGVKD. CDR3 size: 14 residues. V lost 10 bases and J 1 base, leaving 14 bases between the germline ends.

The chain carries TRBV28 and TRBJ2-7; no reliable D call. Trimming took 5 bases from V and 1 from J, leaving 12 bases between them. The germline CDR1 and CDR2 sequences are MDHEN and SYDVKM. The length of the CDR3 is 14 residues. Here the CDR3 reads CASSRVVGSYEQYV. CDR3 sequence (DNA): TGTGCCAGCAGTAGGGTGGTAGGGTCCTACGAGCAGTACGTC.

This sequence joins TRBV7-2 and TRBJ2-5, with TRBD2 matching 10 bases. The CDR3 is made up of 14 amino acids. V dropped 2 bases and J dropped 9; count of bases not matched to a gene: 6. Germline V gene sequence: CDR1 SGHTA, CDR2 FQGNSA. CDR3 nucleotide sequence: TGTGCCAGCAGCTTACAGCGGGGGGGCTTGGCCCAGTACTTC. It yields the protein CASSLQRGGLAQYF. The variable domain in full, with the rest retrieved from reference TRBV7-2 and TRBJ2-5, is GAGVSQSPSNKVTEKGKDVELRCDPISGHTALYWYRQSLGQGLEFLIYFQGNSAPDKSGLPSDRFSAERTGGSVSTLTIQRTQQEDSAVYLCASSLQRGGLAQYFGPGTRLLVL.

The chain employs TRBV24-1 and TRBJ2-3; 7 bases map to TRBD1. Trimming cost V 7 bases and J 2 bases; bases outside gene matches: 8. Germline V gives CDR1 KGHDR, CDR2 SFDVKD. CDR3 size: 15 residues. Here the CDR3 DNA reads TGTGCCACCAGCCCGACGACAGGGTTCACAGATACGCAGTATTTT. It is translated as CATSPTTGFTDTQYF.

This clonotype was picked up a small number of times. This chain joins TRBV3-1 and TRBJ2-5; D ambiguous. Germline CDR1 is LGHDT and CDR2 is YNNKEL (reference sequence). This CDR3 is built from 16 residues. The V gene lost 0 bases and the J gene lost 3 bases, with 14 bases spanning the gap. CDR3 amino acids: CASSQEGPASKETQYF. The CDR3 bases are TGTGCCAGCAGCCAAGAAGGACCAGCGAGCAAAGAGACCCAGTACTTC.

Worth noting for this clonotype: Compared with germline, one end of the junction differs, possibly owing to a read error. V usage is TRBV12-3 or TRBV12-4 and J usage is TRBJ2-2; D may be TRBD2 (6 bases). This CDR3 contains 14 residues. CDR3 DNA sequence: TGTGCCAGCATCGGAGGGTTTTTGTCCGGGGAGCTGATTTTT. Its translation: CASIGGFLSGELIF.

The chain recombines TRBV11-2 with TRBJ2-5; unclear D gene. This CDR3 contains 12 residues. The V end was cut by 5 bases, the J end by 5 bases, with 9 bases between. In germline, CDR1 is SGHAT, CDR2 FQNNGV. The CDR3 loop reads CASSPQWETQYF. The CDR3, as DNA: TGTGCCAGCAGCCCGCAGTGGGAGACCCAGTACTTC.

This clonotype was seen only a few times. The genes are TRBV27 and TRBJ2-1, with TRBD2 matching 7 bases. J lost 7 bases, V lost 3 bases, and 9 bases had no gene match. Germline-derived CDR1 and CDR2 are MNHEY and SMNVEV (reference sequence). CDR3 length: 15 amino acids. This CDR3 reads CASSFLRGRVNEQFF. DNA of the CDR3: TGTGCCAGCAGTTTTTTGCGCGGGAGAGTGAATGAGCAGTTCTTC.

Many counts were recorded for this clonotype. V is TRBV15 and J is TRBJ1-1; D possibly corresponds to TRBD1 (5 bases). Trimming left V 6 bases short and J 4 bases short, with 18 bases between. This CDR3 has 15 residues. Germline values: CDR1 LNHNV, CDR2 YYDKDF (reference sequence). In DNA, the CDR3 is TGTGCCACCAGGGGGGACCGCTTAGAGGGCACTGAAGCTTTCTTT. Translation gives CATRGDRLEGTEAFF.

This sequence joins TRBV2 and TRBJ2-7, with unresolved D. This CDR3 contains 14 residues. The V end was cut by 4 bases, the J end by 2 bases, with 12 bases between. Looked up from germline, CDR1 is SNHLY and CDR2 is FYNNEI. CDR3 sequence reads: CASSGSARTYEQYF. The CDR3 nucleotides are TGTGCCAGCAGTGGTTCAGCACGGACCTACGAGCAGTACTTC.

This rearrangement joins TRBV7-9 to TRBJ1-2; 7 bases are a match to TRBD1. There are 15 residues in the CDR3. The germline CDR1 and CDR2 sequences are SEHNR and FQNEAQ (reference sequence). J was trimmed by 3 bases and V by 0 bases; bases with no gene match: 4. CDR3 region: CASSLATGLDYGYTF. The DNA of the CDR3 is TGTGCCAGCAGCTTAGCGACAGGGCTCGACTATGGCTACACCTTC.

This clonotype was detected many times. The V gene is TRBV20-1, the J gene TRBJ1-2, with a possible D match to TRBD1 (5 bases). CDR3 length: 12 residues. V lost 1 base and J 2 bases, leaving 5 bases between the germline ends. CDR1 DFQATT and CDR2 SNEGSKA come from the germline V gene (reference sequence). The CDR3 region has the DNA TGCAGTGCTAGAGGACAGAACTATGGCTACACCTTC. Translated, it gives CSARGQNYGYTF.

This clonotype showed up many times. The rearrangement joins TRBV5-1 to TRBJ2-1, with D perhaps given as TRBD1 or TRBD2 (5 bases each). CDR1 SGHRS and CDR2 YFSETQ come from the germline V gene. The V end lost 0 bases, the J end lost 3 bases, and 10 bases lay between the germline ends. CDR3 length: 15 residues. CDR3 nucleotides: TGCGCCAGCAGCTTGGGAGGGACCAACTACAATGAGCAGTTCTTC. This translates into CASSLGGTNYNEQFF.

This chain links TRBV12-3 or TRBV12-4 with TRBJ2-6; TRBD1 matches at 8 bases. The CDR3 sequence is 18 residues long. V was clipped by 3 bases and J by 0 bases; unmatched bases: 7. The CDR3 loop reads CASSFTRQGSSGANVLTF. The CDR3 DNA reads TGTGCCAGCAGTTTCACGAGACAGGGGAGCTCTGGGGCCAACGTCCTGACTTTC.

This chain joins TRBV6-1 and TRBJ2-5; TRBD1 matches 9 bases. The CDR3 is 14 amino acids. Germline CDR1 MNHNS, CDR2 SASEGT. V lost 8 bases and J lost 5; bases outside the gene matches: 9. CDR3 DNA: TGTGCCAGCGGGGAGGACAGGGGTGGGGAGACCCAGTACTTC. It yields the protein CASGEDRGGETQYF.

This clonotype was picked up many times. The chain is built from TRBV27 and TRBJ1-2; D gene uncertain. Trimming removed 4 bases from V and 7 bases from J, with 16 bases in between. The germline gives CDR1 MNHEY, CDR2 SMNVEV (reference sequence). The length of the CDR3 is 14 residues. CDR3 in DNA: TGTGCCAGCAGTTCCCAAGGGAGGGCTGCTGGCTACACCTTC. Translated: CASSSQGRAAGYTF.

This clonotype was seen only a few times. The CDR3 region is CASWSQGSDTQYF. CDR3 DNA sequence: TGTGCCAGCTGGTCACAAGGCTCCGATACGCAGTATTTT. V and J are TRBV25-1 and TRBJ2-3; D is unresolved. This CDR3 comprises 13 residues. Trimming pared 8 bases from V and 6 bases from J, leaving 15 bases between. Germline-derived CDR1 and CDR2 are MGHDK and SYGVNS. The full variable domain, completed using reference TRBV25-1 and TRBJ2-3, is EADIYQTPRYLVIGTGKKITLECSQTMGHDKMYWYQQDPGMELHLIHYSYGVNSTEKGDLSSESTVSRIRTEHFPLTLESARPSHTSQYLCASWSQGSDTQYFGPGTRLTVL.

On this clonotype: The CDR3 does not end in the conserved phenylalanine or tryptophan, so this is likely a read error. The rearrangement joins TRBV20-1 to TRBJ2-1, with 7 nucleotides matching TRBD2. This CDR3 contains 19 residues. Germline V lookup: CDR1 DFQATT, CDR2 SNEGSKA (reference sequence). With V trimmed by 3 bases and J by 1 base, 18 bases remained unmatched. CDR3 sequence (DNA): TGCAGTGCTAGGTCCTCACGCCAGCGGGGACCTACATCCTACAATGAGCAGTTCTCC. It encodes CSARSSRQRGPTSYNEQFS.

The chain combines TRBV28 with TRBJ1-1; D gene unclear. CDR3 length equals 14 residues. V was clipped by 3 bases and J by 4 bases, with 12 bases between them. Germline CDR1 and CDR2: MDHEN and SYDVKM. CDR3: CASSFRTVGTEAFF. The CDR3 bases are TGTGCCAGCAGTTTCCGGACCGTCGGCACTGAAGCTTTCTTT. The entire variable domain, with the rest obtained from reference TRBV28 and TRBJ1-1, is as follows: DVKVTQSSRYLVKRTGEKVFLECVQDMDHENMFWYRQDPGLGLRLIYFSYDVKMKEKGDIPEGYSVSREKKERFSLILESASTNQTSMYLCASSFRTVGTEAFFGQGTRLTVV.

A few counts support this clonotype. V usage is TRBV6-5 and J usage is TRBJ1-1, with D perhaps matching TRBD1 (5 bases). The CDR3 length is 17 residues. V lost 2 bases, J lost 0 bases, and 16 bases lay in between. CDR1 and CDR2 from the germline V gene are MNHEY and SVGAGI. The CDR3 coding sequence is TGTGCCAGCAGTTACGGGGTTTTAGGACACCTGAACACTGAAGCTTTCTTT. Protein product: CASSYGVLGHLNTEAFF.

This clonotype was seen a handful of times. The chain couples TRBV24-1 to TRBJ1-2; 7 bases align to TRBD1. Per the germline V gene, CDR1 is KGHDR and CDR2 is SFDVKD. J gave up 3 bases and V 2 bases, and 8 bases lay outside the gene matches. CDR3 length equals 16 residues. The CDR3 reads CATSDSRKTGDYGYTF. CDR3 sequence (DNA): TGTGCCACCAGTGATTCTCGCAAAACAGGGGACTATGGCTACACCTTC.

J is TRBJ2-1 and V is TRBV7-2; D unresolved. The CDR3 has 12 amino acids. V lost 5 bases to trimming and J lost 5 bases, with 7 bases between them. Germline CDR1 reads SGHTA; CDR2 reads FQGNSA. This CDR3 is CASSASDNEQFF. CDR3 nucleotides: TGTGCCAGCAGCGCCTCTGACAATGAGCAGTTCTTC.